The 3 T cell receptor beta chains listed next were all sequenced from one sample in a study of blood T cell repertoires in COVID-19. Assay used: immunoSEQ multiplex PCR; TCRdb lists only in-frame clones, some missing. This sample carries over 85,000 clones, around nine tenths of them seen once, and the ten largest clones take about 7.6%. Material for sequencing was peripheral blood. The receptors stem from a woman aged 70-85 years with acute or convalescent COVID-19.

The rearrangement uses TRBV5-4 and TRBJ1-4; D unclear. Germline V CDR1 and CDR2: SGHNT, YYREEE (reference sequence). The CDR3 loop spans 16 amino acids. V was trimmed by 4 bases and J by 3 bases, leaving 16 bases between them. The CDR3 sequence: CASSRKGGLSNEKLFF. CDR3 DNA sequence: TGTGCCAGCAGCCGGAAAGGAGGGTTATCTAATGAAAAACTGTTTTTT.

The chain employs TRBV7-9 and TRBJ2-1; 7 bases agree with TRBD2. V lost 5 bases and J lost 9; bases outside the gene matches: 7. This CDR3 has 13 residues. From germline, CDR1 is SEHNR and CDR2 FQNEAQ (reference sequence). The CDR3 reads CASSMPGLTEQFF. The CDR3 DNA sequence: TGTGCCAGCAGCATGCCGGGACTAACTGAGCAGTTCTTC.

This chain joins TRBV27 and TRBJ2-7; 7 nucleotides line up with TRBD2. V shed 3 bases and J 3 bases; nucleotides not matched to a gene: 14. Germline CDR1 and CDR2: MNHEY and SMNVEV (reference sequence). The CDR3 is 17 residues long. For the CDR3, the DNA is TGTGCCAGCAGTTTCGTCCGGCTAGCGGAACCCTACTACGAGCAGTACTTC. It specifies CASSFVRLAEPYYEQYF.